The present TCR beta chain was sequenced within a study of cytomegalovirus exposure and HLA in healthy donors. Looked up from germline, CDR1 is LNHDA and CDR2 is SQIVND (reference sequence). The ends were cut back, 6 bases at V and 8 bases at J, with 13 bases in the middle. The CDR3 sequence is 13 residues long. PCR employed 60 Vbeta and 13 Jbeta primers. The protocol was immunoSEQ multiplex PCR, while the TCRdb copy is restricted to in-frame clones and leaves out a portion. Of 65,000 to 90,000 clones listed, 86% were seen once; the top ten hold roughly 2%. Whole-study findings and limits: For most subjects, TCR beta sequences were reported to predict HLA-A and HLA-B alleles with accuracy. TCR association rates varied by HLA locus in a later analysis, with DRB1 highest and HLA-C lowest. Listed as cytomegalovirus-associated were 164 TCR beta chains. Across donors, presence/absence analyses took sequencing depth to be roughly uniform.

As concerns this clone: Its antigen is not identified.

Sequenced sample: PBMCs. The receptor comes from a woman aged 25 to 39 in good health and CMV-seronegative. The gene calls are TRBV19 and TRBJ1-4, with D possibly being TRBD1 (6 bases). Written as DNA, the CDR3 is TGTGCCAGTAGCGAGAGGGGGGGAGAAAAACTGTTTTTT. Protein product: CASSERGGEKLFF.